This is a list of T cell receptor beta chains from one sample in a study of OX40 agonist ivuxolimab in advanced cancers. Using immunoSEQ multiplex PCR, the repertoire was profiled, and TCRdb retains in-frame clones only, with some absent. The profile shows 13,000 or so clones, 70% to 85% of them singletons. The material was CD4+ or CD8+ T cells sorted from blood, obtained in a trial of the OX40 agonist ivuxolimab. These TCRs come from an adult with an advanced solid tumor such as melanoma, head and neck, liver or kidney cancer. Both conserved end residues are part of each CDR3. The order of the fields is J gene, D gene, clone size, V gene, CDR3 protein, CDR3 DNA. A D gene is named only where the DNA matches it firmly. The size field is filled for only some rows; it gives once, few, many or a size class.

j_call: TRBJ1-1
d_call: TRBD1
clone_size: .
v_call: TRBV11-2
cdr3_aa: CASSLSTGVNTEAFF
cdr3_nt: TGTGCCAGCAGCTTATCGACAGGGGTGAACACTGAAGCTTTCTTT

j_call: TRBJ2-4
d_call: .
clone_size: .
v_call: TRBV6-1
cdr3_aa: CASSPDANIQYF
cdr3_nt: TGTGCCAGCAGCCCCGACGCAAACATTCAGTACTTC

j_call: TRBJ2-5
d_call: TRBD1
clone_size: .
v_call: TRBV28
cdr3_aa: CASTYQTGGRETQYF
cdr3_nt: TGTGCCAGCACCTACCAAACAGGGGGCCGGGAGACCCAGTACTTC

j_call: TRBJ2-7
d_call: .
clone_size: .
v_call: TRBV5-1
cdr3_aa: CASSDTGGNEQYF
cdr3_nt: TGCGCCAGCAGCGATACGGGGGGCAACGAGCAGTACTTC

j_call: TRBJ2-7
d_call: TRBD1
clone_size: .
v_call: TRBV18
cdr3_aa: CASSPPGPLTGTGYEQYF
cdr3_nt: TGTGCCAGCTCACCACCCGGACCCCTGACAGGGACGGGCTACGAGCAGTACTTC

j_call: TRBJ2-7
d_call: .
clone_size: .
v_call: TRBV2
cdr3_aa: CASSLYSGTYEQYF
cdr3_nt: TGTGCCAGCAGTCTTTACAGTGGAACCTACGAGCAGTACTTC

j_call: TRBJ2-2
d_call: .
clone_size: .
v_call: TRBV4-1
cdr3_aa: CASSQEESGGGNTGELFF
cdr3_nt: TGCGCCAGCAGCCAAGAGGAAAGCGGAGGGGGAAACACCGGGGAGCTGTTTTTT

j_call: TRBJ2-3
d_call: .
clone_size: .
v_call: TRBV27
cdr3_aa: CASSLTSDTQYF
cdr3_nt: TGTGCCAGCAGTTTAACGTCAGATACGCAGTATTTT

j_call: TRBJ2-7
d_call: TRBD2
clone_size: large
v_call: TRBV9
cdr3_aa: CASSVAASGSYEQYF
cdr3_nt: TGTGCCAGCAGCGTAGCGGCTAGCGGGAGTTACGAGCAGTACTTC

j_call: TRBJ1-1
d_call: TRBD1
clone_size: .
v_call: TRBV19
cdr3_aa: CASSPRTGVEAEAFF
cdr3_nt: TGTGCCAGTAGTCCGCGGACAGGGGTGGAGGCTGAAGCTTTCTTT

j_call: TRBJ2-1
d_call: TRBD1
clone_size: .
v_call: TRBV5-6
cdr3_aa: CASGLQGAVYNEQFF
cdr3_nt: TGTGCCAGCGGTTTGCAGGGGGCTGTCTACAATGAGCAGTTCTTC

j_call: TRBJ2-6
d_call: .
clone_size: .
v_call: TRBV30
cdr3_aa: CAWSLGAQGANVLTF
cdr3_nt: TGTGCCTGGAGTTTGGGGGCGCAAGGGGCCAACGTCCTGACTTTC

j_call: TRBJ2-3
d_call: .
clone_size: .
v_call: TRBV9
cdr3_aa: CASSVGVSADTQYF
cdr3_nt: TGTGCCAGCAGCGTAGGTGTTAGCGCAGATACGCAGTATTTT

j_call: TRBJ2-3
d_call: .
clone_size: .
v_call: TRBV5-1
cdr3_aa: CASSGGTPVRDTQYF
cdr3_nt: TGCGCCAGCAGCGGGGGGACCCCGGTGCGGGATACGCAGTATTTT

j_call: TRBJ2-7
d_call: TRBD1
clone_size: once
v_call: TRBV14
cdr3_aa: CASSRDRGRASGSFEQYF
cdr3_nt: TGTGCCAGCAGCCGGGACAGGGGGCGGGCTAGCGGGAGTTTCGAGCAGTACTTC

j_call: TRBJ2-2
d_call: .
clone_size: .
v_call: TRBV27
cdr3_aa: CASMAGANTGELFF
cdr3_nt: TGTGCCAGCATGGCGGGCGCGAACACCGGGGAGCTGTTTTTT

j_call: TRBJ2-2
d_call: TRBD2
clone_size: medium-sized
v_call: TRBV19
cdr3_aa: CASSIVPGTIGELFF
cdr3_nt: TGTGCCAGTAGTATCGTTCCCGGGACTATCGGGGAGCTGTTTTTT

j_call: TRBJ2-1
d_call: TRBD1
clone_size: .
v_call: TRBV9
cdr3_aa: CASSVGDSTVNEQFF
cdr3_nt: TGTGCCAGCAGCGTTGGGGACAGCACGGTCAATGAGCAGTTCTTC

j_call: TRBJ2-3
d_call: .
clone_size: .
v_call: TRBV5-1
cdr3_aa: CASSLGQITDTQYF
cdr3_nt: TGCGCCAGCAGCTTGGGACAGATCACAGATACGCAGTATTTT

j_call: TRBJ1-1
d_call: .
clone_size: .
v_call: TRBV20-1
cdr3_aa: CSAFVLTEAFF
cdr3_nt: TGCAGTGCTTTTGTTCTCACTGAAGCTTTCTTT

j_call: TRBJ2-7
d_call: TRBD2
clone_size: .
v_call: TRBV4-1
cdr3_aa: CASSQAVPGLASYEQYF
cdr3_nt: TGCGCCAGCAGCCAAGCGGTCCCGGGACTAGCTTCCTACGAGCAGTACTTC

j_call: TRBJ2-5
d_call: .
clone_size: few
v_call: TRBV7-9
cdr3_aa: CASSLQGRETQYF
cdr3_nt: TGTGCCAGCAGCTTACAGGGGCGAGAGACCCAGTACTTC

j_call: TRBJ2-7
d_call: .
clone_size: .
v_call: TRBV5-6
cdr3_aa: CASSLGQPYDEQYF
cdr3_nt: TGTGCCAGCAGCTTGGGTCAGCCCTACGACGAGCAGTACTTC